The 23 T cell receptor beta chains below come from one sample, sequenced in a study of radiation and T cells in renal cell carcinoma. Assay used: immunoSEQ multiplex PCR; TCRdb lists only in-frame clones, some missing. The top ten clones hold 2.5% to 3.5% of a sample with approximately 120,000 clones, approximately 78% of them seen once. As for time point: baseline pretreatment blood. Treatment here: 15 Gy SBRT to primary tumor, nephrectomy 4 weeks later. The sample in question was blood, obtained from a patient whose treatment included radiotherapy and nephrectomy. Receptor source: a woman aged 60-75 years with renal cell carcinoma.

V usage is TRBV9 and J usage is TRBJ2-2; D may match TRBD1 or TRBD2 (5 bases each). Per germline, CDR1 SGDLS and CDR2 YYNGEE. The CDR3 is 16 amino acids. The V end lost 1 base, the J end lost 0 bases, and 10 bases lay between the germline ends. The CDR3: CASSVPRGANTGELFF. The CDR3 DNA sequence: TGTGCCAGCAGCGTACCTAGAGGGGCGAACACCGGGGAGCTGTTTTTT.

The chain recombines TRBV5-1 with TRBJ2-2; D call uncertain. V was trimmed by 1 base and J by 5 bases, leaving 15 bases between them. CDR1 and CDR2 from the germline V gene are SGHRS and YFSETQ. The CDR3 is 16 residues long. CDR3 bases: TGCGCCAGCAGCTTGCGGGCTGACGTGGGGACCGGGGAGCTGTTTTTT. As protein: CASSLRADVGTGELFF.

This clone was observed a handful of times. The chain is built from TRBV19 and TRBJ1-1; D not certain. Trimming took off 3 bases at V and 5 bases at J, with 7 bases between the two ends. CDR3 length: 12 residues. Germline CDR1 reads LNHDA; CDR2 reads SQIVND (reference sequence). CDR3 amino acids: CASSILGTEAFF. The CDR3 DNA is TGTGCCAGTAGTATTTTGGGGACTGAAGCTTTCTTT.

The V call is TRBV5-1, the J call TRBJ2-7; no clear D. This CDR3 has 11 amino acids. Looked up from germline, CDR1 is SGHRS and CDR2 is YFSETQ. With 0 bases removed from V and 3 bases from J, the gap between germline ends came to 1 base. DNA for the CDR3: TGCGCCAGCAGCTTGGACTACGAGCAGTACTTC. It specifies CASSLDYEQYF.

The rearrangement uses TRBV7-9 and TRBJ1-2; TRBD1 matches at 7 bases. Germline CDR1 and CDR2: SEHNR and FQNEAQ (reference sequence). The CDR3 has 14 residues. Trimming took 4 bases from V and 10 from J; bases not matched to a gene: 12. This CDR3 reads CASSYPSGQEDYTF. DNA for the CDR3: TGTGCCAGCAGCTACCCATCAGGACAGGAGGACTACACCTTC.

The V gene is TRBV4-2, the J gene TRBJ2-3; 8 nucleotides line up with TRBD2. In germline, CDR1 is LGHNA, CDR2 YNFKEQ. The CDR3 is made up of 15 amino acids. The V and J ends lost 0 bases and 4 bases, in that order; junction bases with no gene match: 3. Written as DNA, the CDR3 is TGTGCCAGCAGCCAAGAACGGGGGGGGCCAGATACGCAGTATTTT. Translating gives CASSQERGGPDTQYF.

CDR3 nucleotide sequence: TGTGCCAGCCGACGGGGGGCCGGGGAGCTGTTTTTT. Translated, it gives CASRRGAGELFF. This rearrangement joins TRBV27 to TRBJ2-2; the match to TRBD2 covers 7 bases. The CDR3 totals 12 residues. V shed 8 bases, J shed 6 bases, and the junction held 3 bases outside the gene matches. The germline V gene has CDR1 MNHEY and CDR2 SMNVEV (reference sequence).

The chain combines TRBV5-1 with TRBJ2-7; 7 bases are shared with TRBD1. V gave up 3 bases and J gave up 2 bases; unmatched junction bases: 8. Germline loops: CDR1 SGHRS, CDR2 YFSETQ. This CDR3 is built from 15 residues. DNA of the CDR3: TGCGCCAGCAGCTCGACCGGGACAGTAGCCTACGAGCAGTACTTC. Translating gives CASSSTGTVAYEQYF.

V usage is TRBV19 and J usage is TRBJ2-4, with D perhaps assigned TRBD1 or TRBD2 (5 bases each). V was cut by 5 bases and J by 0 bases, with 11 bases left in between. The CDR3 runs 15 residues. Germline V gene sequence: CDR1 LNHDA, CDR2 SQIVND (reference sequence). The CDR3 protein is CASSWGSGAKNIQYF. CDR3 nucleotide sequence: TGTGCCAGTAGTTGGGGGAGTGGAGCCAAAAACATTCAGTACTTC.

The chain couples TRBV27 to TRBJ2-1; 8 positions agree with TRBD2. Germline CDR1 reads MNHEY; CDR2 reads SMNVEV (reference sequence). After removal of 2 bases from V and 4 bases from J, the junction contained 4 bases not matched to a gene. This CDR3 spans 15 amino acids. The CDR3 spells CASSLRLAQYNEQFF. The CDR3, as DNA: TGTGCCAGCAGTTTAAGACTAGCGCAATACAATGAGCAGTTCTTC.

The rearrangement joins TRBV13 to TRBJ1-3, with D hard to call. The germline CDR1 and CDR2 sequences are PRHDT and FYEKMQ (reference sequence). Trimming cost V 0 bases and J 3 bases, with 12 bases left between them. The CDR3 is made up of 16 amino acids. CDR3 nucleotides: TGTGCCAGCAGCTTAGGCTTGGGGATTTATGGAAACACCATATATTTT. Protein: CASSLGLGIYGNTIYF. Using reference TRBV13 and TRBJ1-3 for the parts outside the CDR3, the full variable domain is AAGVIQSPRHLIKEKRETATLKCYPIPRHDTVYWYQQGPGQDPQFLISFYEKMQSDKGSIPDRFSAQQFSDYHSELNMSSLELGDSALYFCASSLGLGIYGNTIYFGEGSWLTVV.

This chain connects TRBV6-1 to TRBJ1-2; the D gene is possibly TRBD1 (6 bases). The CDR3 length is 14 residues. The V gene's germline CDR1 is MNHNS and CDR2 SASEGT. With 5 bases removed from V and 0 bases from J, the gap between germline ends came to 10 bases. In DNA form, the CDR3 reads TGTGCCAGCAGTCCCCAGGGGACTAACTATGGCTACACCTTC. Translation: CASSPQGTNYGYTF.

The genes are TRBV30 and TRBJ1-1, with 7 bases fitting TRBD1. The length of the CDR3 is 12 residues. Germline V gene lookup returns CDR1 GTSNPN and CDR2 SVGIG (reference sequence). With V trimmed by 2 bases and J by 5 bases, 2 bases remained unmatched. This chain's CDR3 is CAWSLTGTEAFF. CDR3 nucleotides: TGTGCCTGGAGTCTGACAGGGACTGAAGCTTTCTTT.

The genes are TRBV6-5 and TRBJ1-6; D is ambiguous. CDR1 is MNHEY, CDR2 SVGAGI, per germline. The length of the CDR3 is 15 residues. The V end lost 4 bases, the J end lost 8 bases, and 15 bases lay between the germline ends. The CDR3 loop is CASSLLSGFDSPLHF. The DNA of the CDR3 is TGTGCCAGCAGTTTACTATCCGGGTTCGATTCACCCCTCCACTTT.

This clone appeared once. This chain links TRBV28 with TRBJ1-1, with D perhaps matching TRBD1 (5 bases). Deletions cut 1 base from V and 1 base from J, with 10 bases between. The CDR3 length is 15 residues. Germline V gene sequence: CDR1 MDHEN, CDR2 SYDVKM. The CDR3 nucleotides are TGTGCCAGCAGTTTATCCCTCGGGGGGAACACTGAAGCTTTCTTT. Translation: CASSLSLGGNTEAFF. Looking up the rest from reference TRBV28 and TRBJ1-1 gives the full variable domain: DVKVTQSSRYLVKRTGEKVFLECVQDMDHENMFWYRQDPGLGLRLIYFSYDVKMKEKGDIPEGYSVSREKKERFSLILESASTNQTSMYLCASSLSLGGNTEAFFGQGTRLTVV.

V gene TRBV6-5 combines with J gene TRBJ1-1; D is unresolved. Germline CDR1 reads MNHEY; CDR2 reads SVGAGI. The CDR3 has 16 amino acids. The germline V and J ends were trimmed by 3 bases and 1 base, with 15 bases remaining between them. CDR3 DNA: TGTGCCAGCAGTTATATTGAGGGTTACCCGAACACTGAAGCTTTCTTT. It codes for CASSYIEGYPNTEAFF.

The CDR3 sequence is CASSLNRAVAGELFF. CDR3 sequence (DNA): TGTGCCAGCAGTTTAAACAGGGCGGTAGCCGGGGAGCTGTTTTTT. This chain links TRBV6-5 with TRBJ2-2; perhaps TRBD1 as D (6 bases). The CDR3 covers 15 residues. Between the trimmed V and J ends, which lost 4 bases and 6 bases, there was a span of 15 bases. Germline CDR1 MNHEY, CDR2 SVGAGI.

The V and J genes are TRBV28 and TRBJ2-7; D unclear. V was pared by 7 bases and J by 0 bases, with 13 bases between. This CDR3 comprises 14 residues. Germline CDR1 MDHEN, CDR2 SYDVKM. The DNA of the CDR3 is TGTGCCAGCACCCGGGCGGCGGCCTCCTACGAGCAGTACTTC. Translating it yields CASTRAAASYEQYF. Drawing the rest from reference TRBV28 and TRBJ2-7, the complete variable domain is DVKVTQSSRYLVKRTGEKVFLECVQDMDHENMFWYRQDPGLGLRLIYFSYDVKMKEKGDIPEGYSVSREKKERFSLILESASTNQTSMYLCASTRAAASYEQYFGPGTRLTVT.

The chain combines TRBV29-1 with TRBJ1-2; D gene unclear. Germline V lookup: CDR1 SQVTM, CDR2 ANQGSEA. Trimming stripped 3 bases from V and 1 base from J, with 18 bases between. The CDR3 is made up of 16 amino acids. CDR3 amino acids: CSVEGPPRGYNYGYTF. CDR3 coding DNA: TGCAGCGTTGAGGGCCCGCCCCGGGGATATAACTATGGCTACACCTTC. Full variable domain (remainder filled in from reference TRBV29-1 and TRBJ1-2): SAVISQKPSRDICQRGTSLTIQCQVDSQVTMMFWYRQQPGQSLTLIATANQGSEATYESGFVIDKFPISRPNLTFSTLTVSNMSPEDSSIYLCSVEGPPRGYNYGYTFGSGTRLTVV.

Comments on this clone: A junction boundary mismatches the germline segment, possibly from a read error. The DNA for the CDR3 is TGTGCTAGCAGCTCGACAGTACAAGAGACCCAGTACTTC. It yields the protein CASSSTVQETQYF. The chain links TRBV7-7 to TRBJ2-5; a possible D gene is TRBD1 (5 bases). The CDR3 sequence is 13 residues long. From germline, CDR1 is SSHAT and CDR2 FNYEAQ (reference sequence).

The chain uses TRBV19 and TRBJ2-7, with TRBD1 matching over 9 bases. J lost 2 bases, V lost 2 bases, and 7 bases had no gene match. The CDR3 has 16 amino acids. Looked up from germline, CDR1 is LNHDA and CDR2 is SQIVND (reference sequence). CDR3 coding DNA: TGTGCCAGTAGTATAAGCGGGGACAGGGTACCCTACGAGCAGTACTTC. Amino acids: CASSISGDRVPYEQYF.

The count of this clone is one. The chain recombines TRBV7-9 with TRBJ1-5; D uncertain. Germline V gene data show CDR1 as SEHNR and CDR2 as FQNEAQ (reference sequence). Trimming left V 5 bases short and J 4 bases short, with 6 bases between. The CDR3 contains 12 residues. The CDR3 DNA follows: TGTGCCAGCAGCCAGGAGAATCAGCCCCAGCATTTT. Protein product: CASSQENQPQHF.

J is TRBJ2-5 and V is TRBV5-8, with a tentative D call TRBD2 (6 bases). The V end was cut by 5 bases, the J end by 4 bases, with 18 bases between. CDR1 and CDR2 from the germline V gene are SGHTS and YDEGEE. The CDR3 is 15 residues long. The CDR3 region is CASRSGGPPGETQYF. The CDR3 DNA reads as TGTGCCAGCAGATCCGGGGGTCCCCCGGGAGAGACCCAGTACTTC.